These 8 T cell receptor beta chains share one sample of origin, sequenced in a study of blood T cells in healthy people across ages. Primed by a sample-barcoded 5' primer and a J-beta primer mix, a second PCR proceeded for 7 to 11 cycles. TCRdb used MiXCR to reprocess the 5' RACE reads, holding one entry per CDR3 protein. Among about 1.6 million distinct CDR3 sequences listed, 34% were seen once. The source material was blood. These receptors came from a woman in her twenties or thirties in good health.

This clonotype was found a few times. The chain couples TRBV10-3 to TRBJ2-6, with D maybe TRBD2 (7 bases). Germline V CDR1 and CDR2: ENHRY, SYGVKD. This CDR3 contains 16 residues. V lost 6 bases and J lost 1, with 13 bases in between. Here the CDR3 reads CAIRPGGLSGANVLTF. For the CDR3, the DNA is TGTGCCATCAGACCGGGGGGCCTATCTGGGGCCAACGTCCTGACTTTC.

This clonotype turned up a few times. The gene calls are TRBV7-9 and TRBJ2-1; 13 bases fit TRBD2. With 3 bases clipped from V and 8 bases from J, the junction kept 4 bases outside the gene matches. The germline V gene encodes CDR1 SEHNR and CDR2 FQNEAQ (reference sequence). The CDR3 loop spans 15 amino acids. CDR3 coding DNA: TGTGCCAGCAGCTTCGGACTAGCGGGAGCGGATGAGCAGTTCTTC. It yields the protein CASSFGLAGADEQFF.

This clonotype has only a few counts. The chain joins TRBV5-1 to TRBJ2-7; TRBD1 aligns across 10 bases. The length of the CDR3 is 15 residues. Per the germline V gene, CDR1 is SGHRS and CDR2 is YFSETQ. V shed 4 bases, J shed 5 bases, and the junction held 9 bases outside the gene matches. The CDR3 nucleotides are TGCGCCAGCAGCGCCCGGGACAGGGGTACCAACGAGCAGTACTTC. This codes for CASSARDRGTNEQYF.

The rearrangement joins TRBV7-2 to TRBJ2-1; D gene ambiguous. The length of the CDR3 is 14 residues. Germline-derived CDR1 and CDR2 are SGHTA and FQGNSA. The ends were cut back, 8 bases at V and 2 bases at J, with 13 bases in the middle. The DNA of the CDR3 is TGTGCCAGCGGTTTCATCGGTACCTACAATGAGCAGTTCTTC. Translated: CASGFIGTYNEQFF.

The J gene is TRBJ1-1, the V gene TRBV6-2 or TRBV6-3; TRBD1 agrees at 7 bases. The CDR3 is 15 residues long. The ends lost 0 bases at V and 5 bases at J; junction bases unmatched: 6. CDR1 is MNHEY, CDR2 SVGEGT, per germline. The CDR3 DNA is TGTGCCAGCAGTTACTCGAGACAGGGAGGTACTGAAGCTTTCTTT. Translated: CASSYSRQGGTEAFF.

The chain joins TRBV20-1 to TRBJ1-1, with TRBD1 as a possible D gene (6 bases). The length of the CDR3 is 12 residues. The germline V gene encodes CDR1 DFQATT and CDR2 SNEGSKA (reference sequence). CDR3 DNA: TGCAATGCGCAACAGGGGAACACTGAAGCTTTCTTT. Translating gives CNAQQGNTEAFF.

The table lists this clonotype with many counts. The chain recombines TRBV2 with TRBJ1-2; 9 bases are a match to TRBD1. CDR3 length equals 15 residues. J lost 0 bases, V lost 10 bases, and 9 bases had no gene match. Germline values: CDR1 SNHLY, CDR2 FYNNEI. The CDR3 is CATPGGTGTNYGYTF. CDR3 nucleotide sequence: TGTGCCACCCCGGGAGGGACAGGGACTAACTATGGCTACACCTTC. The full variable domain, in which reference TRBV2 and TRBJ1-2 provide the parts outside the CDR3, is EPEVTQTPSHQVTQMGQEVILRCVPISNHLYFYWYRQILGQKVEFLVSFYNNEISEKSEIFDDQFSVERPDGSNFTLKIRSTKLEDSAMYFCATPGGTGTNYGYTFGSGTRLTVV.

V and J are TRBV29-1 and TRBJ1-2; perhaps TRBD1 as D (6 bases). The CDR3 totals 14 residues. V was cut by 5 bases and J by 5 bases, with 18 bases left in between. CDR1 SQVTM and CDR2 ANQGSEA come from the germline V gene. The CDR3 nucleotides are TGCAGCGTTTCAGGGGAAGTTAACATTTATGGCTACACCTTC. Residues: CSVSGEVNIYGYTF.